This T cell receptor (beta chain) derives from a study of blood T cell repertoires in COVID-19. Clones were read by immunoSEQ multiplex PCR, and TCRdb kept only the in-frame ones, dropping some. Here the sample spans roughly 40,000 clones, around 86% being singletons. Relative to its sample, this clone is medium-sized. The germline V and J ends were trimmed by 2 bases and 4 bases, with 14 bases remaining between them. CDR3 size: 15 residues. Germline V lookup: CDR1 MGHRA, CDR2 YSYEKL. Sequences were obtained from peripheral blood. This rearrangement joins TRBV4-1 to TRBJ1-2; D ambiguous. The receptor was derived from a man over 45 in a cohort sampled during active COVID-19. CDR3 sequence: CASSQTVLSGYGYTF. DNA of the CDR3: TGCGCCAGCAGCCAAACGGTCCTATCGGGCTATGGCTACACCTTC.